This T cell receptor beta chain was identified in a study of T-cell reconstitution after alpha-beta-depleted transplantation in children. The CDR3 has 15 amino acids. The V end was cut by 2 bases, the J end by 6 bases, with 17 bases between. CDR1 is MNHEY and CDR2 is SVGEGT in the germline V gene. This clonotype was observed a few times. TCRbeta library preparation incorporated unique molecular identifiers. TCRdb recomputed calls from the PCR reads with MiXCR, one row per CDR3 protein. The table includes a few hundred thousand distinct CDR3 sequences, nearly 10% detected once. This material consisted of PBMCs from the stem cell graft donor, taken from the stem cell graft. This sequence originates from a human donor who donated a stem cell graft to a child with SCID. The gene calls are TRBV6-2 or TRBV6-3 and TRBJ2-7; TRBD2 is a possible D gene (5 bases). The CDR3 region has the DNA TGTGCCAGCAGTTACCTTTTCTTACGGGAAAGCGAGCAGTACTTC. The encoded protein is CASSYLFLRESEQYF.